A selection of T cell receptor beta chains follows, all from one sample in a study of T cell changes during pregnancy in multiple sclerosis. Using immunoSEQ multiplex PCR, the repertoire was profiled, and TCRdb retains in-frame clones only, with some absent. The sample has about 57,000 clones, about 90% seen once. The specimen was CD4+ T cells from peripheral blood mononuclear cells, collected in the second trimester of pregnancy. The receptors were gathered from a female donor with multiple sclerosis, enrolled in a pregnancy study. Each CDR3 is given with its conserved first and last residue. D genes are given only for firm matches. Expanded clones are given a class, and other clones once, few, many or no size at all.

V: TRBV5-1; J: TRBJ2-1; size: -; D: TRBD2; CDR3: CASSFTPGLSYNEQFF; DNA: TGCGCCAGCAGCTTCACCCCGGGACTATCTTACAATGAGCAGTTCTTC
V: TRBV25-1; J: TRBJ2-7; size: -; D: -; CDR3: CASSAAGFPYEQYF; DNA: TGTGCCAGCAGTGCCGCAGGGTTTCCCTACGAGCAGTACTTC
V: TRBV28; J: TRBJ2-3; size: -; D: TRBD1; CDR3: CASSLVLGQNTDTQYF; DNA: TGTGCCAGCAGTTTGGTGCTGGGACAGAACACAGATACGCAGTATTTT
V: TRBV5-1; J: TRBJ1-1; size: -; D: -; CDR3: CASSLSGAEAFF; DNA: TGCGCCAGCAGCTTGTCGGGGGCTGAAGCTTTCTTT
V: TRBV7-9; J: TRBJ2-7; size: -; D: TRBD2; CDR3: CASSPRTSGEQYF; DNA: TGTGCCAGCAGCCCGCGGACTAGCGGCGAGCAGTACTTC
V: TRBV2; J: TRBJ2-1; size: -; D: TRBD2; CDR3: CASSRTSGRAGLNEQFF; DNA: TGTGCCAGCAGTCGGACTAGCGGGAGGGCCGGCCTCAATGAGCAGTTCTTC
V: TRBV11-2; J: TRBJ1-1; size: -; D: -; CDR3: CASSLDSEAFF; DNA: TGTGCCAGCAGCTTAGACAGTGAAGCTTTCTTT
V: TRBV30; J: TRBJ2-3; size: -; D: -; CDR3: CAWRGTGTDTQYF; DNA: TGTGCCTGGAGGGGAACAGGGACAGATACGCAGTATTTT
V: TRBV7-6; J: TRBJ2-2; size: -; D: TRBD2; CDR3: CASSLAASGGTGELFF; DNA: TGTGCCAGCAGCTTAGCGGCTAGCGGGGGCACCGGGGAGCTGTTTTTT
V: TRBV19; J: TRBJ2-5; size: -; D: -; CDR3: CASSISGFQETQYF; DNA: TGTGCCAGTAGTATCTCGGGTTTCCAGGAGACCCAGTACTTC
V: TRBV28; J: TRBJ2-1; size: few; D: -; CDR3: CASSSPSREQFF; DNA: TGTGCCAGCAGTTCCCCTTCGAGGGAGCAGTTCTTC
V: TRBV28; J: TRBJ2-7; size: -; D: -; CDR3: CASRPVATYEQYF; DNA: TGTGCCAGCAGGCCCGTAGCGACCTACGAGCAGTACTTC
V: TRBV7-2; J: TRBJ2-5; size: -; D: -; CDR3: CASSPQSGKQETQYF; DNA: TGTGCCAGCAGCCCCCAGTCGGGGAAACAAGAGACCCAGTACTTC
V: TRBV30; J: TRBJ1-6; size: -; D: TRBD1; CDR3: CAWRYNRGLGNSPLHF; DNA: TGTGCCTGGAGATACAACAGGGGGCTCGGGAATTCACCCCTCCACTTT
V: TRBV7-2; J: TRBJ1-4; size: -; D: -; CDR3: CASSLAGRAQEKLFF; DNA: TGTGCCAGCAGCTTAGCGGGCAGGGCCCAAGAAAAACTGTTTTTT
V: TRBV5-1; J: TRBJ1-5; size: -; D: -; CDR3: CASSPGDRFNQPQHF; DNA: TGCGCCAGCAGCCCAGGAGACAGGTTCAATCAGCCCCAGCATTTT
V: TRBV6-1; J: TRBJ1-1; size: -; D: TRBD1; CDR3: CASSEGQGAWVNTEAFF; DNA: TGTGCCAGCAGTGAAGGACAGGGGGCTTGGGTGAACACTGAAGCTTTCTTT
V: TRBV28; J: TRBJ1-2; size: -; D: -; CDR3: CASSSAGRGYTF; DNA: TGTGCCAGCAGTTCGGCAGGTCGAGGCTACACCTTC
V: TRBV5-1; J: TRBJ2-1; size: -; D: -; CDR3: CASSLERVSYNEQFF; DNA: TGCGCCAGCAGCTTGGAGCGGGTTTCCTACAATGAGCAGTTCTTC
V: TRBV7-9; J: TRBJ1-1; size: -; D: -; CDR3: CASSPTGRGTEAFF; DNA: TGTGCCAGCAGCCCAACAGGGAGAGGGACTGAAGCTTTCTTT
V: TRBV19; J: TRBJ2-7; size: -; D: TRBD2; CDR3: CASSSGTSGYEQYF; DNA: TGTGCCAGTAGCTCCGGGACTAGCGGTTACGAGCAGTACTTC
V: TRBV5-1; J: TRBJ1-2; size: -; D: -; CDR3: CASSSMTANYGYTF; DNA: TGCGCCAGCAGCTCTATGACAGCTAACTATGGCTACACCTTC
V: TRBV9; J: TRBJ1-2; size: -; D: -; CDR3: CASSVATSTWGYTF; DNA: TGTGCCAGCAGCGTAGCTACGAGTACCTGGGGCTACACCTTC
V: TRBV30; J: TRBJ1-2; size: once; D: TRBD1; CDR3: CAWTLGTGGYGYTF; DNA: TGTGCCTGGACCCTTGGGACAGGGGGCTATGGCTACACCTTC
V: TRBV29-1; J: TRBJ1-1; size: -; D: TRBD1; CDR3: CSVRADREKGTEAFF; DNA: TGCAGCGTGCGGGCGGACAGGGAGAAGGGAACTGAAGCTTTCTTT
V: TRBV9; J: TRBJ2-7; size: -; D: -; CDR3: CASSVSHSLSYEQYF; DNA: TGTGCCAGCAGCGTATCCCACAGCCTATCCTACGAGCAGTACTTC
V: TRBV19; J: TRBJ2-3; size: once; D: -; CDR3: CASSPWTAFTDTQYF; DNA: TGTGCCAGTAGCCCCTGGACAGCTTTCACAGATACGCAGTATTTT
V: TRBV9; J: TRBJ2-3; size: -; D: TRBD2; CDR3: CASSAGNAGTSGGALDTQYF; DNA: TGTGCCAGCAGCGCGGGAAATGCCGGGACTAGCGGGGGGGCCTTAGATACGCAGTATTTT
V: TRBV2; J: TRBJ2-3; size: -; D: -; CDR3: CASSESIASNTQYF; DNA: TGTGCCAGCAGTGAAAGTATAGCGTCAAATACGCAGTATTTT
V: TRBV9; J: TRBJ2-5; size: -; D: TRBD1; CDR3: CASSDDRGNQETQYF; DNA: TGTGCCAGCAGCGATGACAGGGGGAACCAAGAGACCCAGTACTTC
V: TRBV5-4; J: TRBJ1-2; size: -; D: -; CDR3: CASSLLGAHGGYTF; DNA: TGTGCCAGCAGCCTTTTGGGGGCGCATGGAGGCTACACCTTC
V: TRBV28; J: TRBJ2-7; size: once; D: TRBD2; CDR3: CASSPRLAGAYEQYF; DNA: TGTGCCAGCAGCCCCAGACTAGCGGGTGCCTACGAGCAGTACTTC
V: TRBV28; J: TRBJ2-7; size: -; D: -; CDR3: CASSPYGYEQYF; DNA: TGTGCCAGCAGTCCCTACGGGTACGAGCAGTACTTC
V: TRBV6-5; J: TRBJ1-1; size: -; D: TRBD1; CDR3: CASSETGTNTEAFF; DNA: TGTGCCAGCAGTGAGACAGGGACGAACACTGAAGCTTTCTTT
V: TRBV27; J: TRBJ2-7; size: -; D: TRBD2; CDR3: CASAGVSYEQYF; DNA: TGTGCCAGCGCGGGAGTTTCCTACGAGCAGTACTTC
V: TRBV28; J: TRBJ1-2; size: -; D: -; CDR3: CASSLTFREPYGYTF; DNA: TGTGCCAGCAGTTTAACTTTCCGGGAGCCCTATGGCTACACCTTC
V: TRBV18; J: TRBJ2-1; size: -; D: TRBD2; CDR3: CASSPSLPGGNYNEQFF; DNA: TGTGCCAGCTCACCAAGTCTTCCGGGGGGGAACTACAATGAGCAGTTCTTC
V: TRBV19; J: TRBJ1-5; size: -; D: -; CDR3: CASSINGRGRTGPQHF; DNA: TGTGCCAGTAGTATAAATGGGCGGGGAAGGACGGGGCCCCAGCATTTT
V: TRBV6-5; J: TRBJ1-1; size: few; D: TRBD1; CDR3: CASSRGGSEAFF; DNA: TGTGCCAGCAGTCGAGGGGGCTCCGAAGCTTTCTTT
V: TRBV5-1; J: TRBJ1-2; size: -; D: -; CDR3: CASSLARQSHGYTF; DNA: TGCGCCAGCAGCTTGGCTAGACAGTCCCATGGCTACACCTTC
V: TRBV11-2; J: TRBJ2-7; size: -; D: -; CDR3: CASSLEYLYEQYF; DNA: TGTGCCAGCAGCTTAGAATATTTATACGAGCAGTACTTC
V: TRBV19; J: TRBJ1-2; size: -; D: -; CDR3: CASSHIRGMDYGYTF; DNA: TGTGCCAGTAGTCATATAAGGGGTATGGACTATGGCTACACCTTC
V: TRBV4-1; J: TRBJ2-3; size: once; D: TRBD2; CDR3: CASSPSGDASVDTQYF; DNA: TGCGCCAGCAGCCCTAGCGGGGATGCGTCGGTAGATACGCAGTATTTT
V: TRBV30; J: TRBJ2-5; size: -; D: -; CDR3: CAWSVGGPGPPETQYF; DNA: TGTGCCTGGAGTGTGGGCGGGCCCGGACCCCCAGAGACCCAGTACTTC
V: TRBV6-1; J: TRBJ2-2; size: -; D: -; CDR3: CASSDLGRPGELFF; DNA: TGTGCCAGCAGTGATTTGGGCAGACCCGGGGAGCTGTTTTTT
V: TRBV7-3; J: TRBJ2-2; size: -; D: -; CDR3: CASSTGLQGELFF; DNA: TGTGCCAGCAGCACGGGACTCCAAGGGGAGCTGTTTTTT
V: TRBV7-8; J: TRBJ1-3; size: -; D: TRBD1; CDR3: CASSSHPPTGGGNTIYF; DNA: TGTGCCAGCAGCTCGCATCCCCCCACAGGGGGTGGAAACACCATATATTTT
V: TRBV7-9; J: TRBJ2-5; size: once; D: TRBD2; CDR3: CASSSHSGLALETQYF; DNA: TGTGCCAGCAGCTCCCACTCGGGACTAGCTCTAGAGACCCAGTACTTC